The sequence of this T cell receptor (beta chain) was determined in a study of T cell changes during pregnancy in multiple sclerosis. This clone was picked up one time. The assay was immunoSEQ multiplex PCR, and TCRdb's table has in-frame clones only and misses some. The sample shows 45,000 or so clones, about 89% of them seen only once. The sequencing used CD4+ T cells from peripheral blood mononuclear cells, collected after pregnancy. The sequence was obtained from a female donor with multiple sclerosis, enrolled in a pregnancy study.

DNA of the CDR3: TGCGCCAGCAGCCAAGTAAATCTAGTCGGGGGGGCCGATCAGCCCCAGCATTTT. It is translated as CASSQVNLVGGADQPQHF. The chain joins TRBV4-1 to TRBJ1-5; TRBD1 is a possible D gene (6 bases). Trimming removed 1 base from V and 5 bases from J, with 21 bases in between. This CDR3 contains 18 residues. Germline lookup yields CDR1 MGHRA and CDR2 YSYEKL.